What follows are 17 T cell receptor beta chains derived from one specimen sequenced in a study of beta chain features in type 1 diabetes (dated by TCRdb to the late 2010s). Preparation of the library involved the immunoSEQ multiplex PCR assay. The entire amount of isolated RNA was reverse transcribed using the High Capacity cDNA Reverse Transcription Kit, so the sequenced TCRB transcripts were expressed ones. Imported from immuneACCESS, the table was reduced by TCRdb to in-frame sequences with V and J called. These copies leave out some clones; in studies compared against another copy, an unresolved V gene accounts for under half, and the cause of the remainder is not known. The sample table contains some 700,000 clones; only one count was recorded for roughly an eighth of them. 0.02% to 0.025% of the sample is held by the ten biggest clonotypes. For these receptors, no antigen is known. Beyond this particular receptor, the publication reports: In all four CD4+ subsets, TCRB CDR3 length was moderately but significantly shorter in type 1 diabetes patients.

What was sequenced was naive CD4+ T cells from blood. Per the publication, the cell subset or site label means: true naive CD4+ T cells. The origin of the receptors is a young man with type 1 diabetes.

V and J are TRBV9 and TRBJ1-1; no firm D call. Germline lookup yields CDR1 SGDLS and CDR2 YYNGEE. The CDR3 contains 15 residues. With 0 bases removed from V and 0 bases from J, the gap between germline ends came to 9 bases. CDR3 coding DNA: TGTGCCAGCAGCGTAGGCGGAATACTGAACACTGAAGCTTTCTTT. It encodes CASSVGGILNTEAFF.

The sample holds a few counts of this clone. The chain couples TRBV29-1 to TRBJ1-2, with TRBD1 matching 7 bases. The CDR3 covers 13 residues. Germline CDR1 and CDR2: SQVTM and ANQGSEA. Losses at the gene ends were 7 bases for V and 3 bases for J; bases not matched to a gene: 8. Here the CDR3 DNA reads TGCAGCGGATACAGGGGAGGGGACTATGGCTACACCTTC. Encoded protein: CSGYRGGDYGYTF.

The chain carries TRBV5-1 and TRBJ2-3; 8 nucleotides line up with TRBD1. CDR3 size: 14 residues. Germline CDR1 is SGHRS and CDR2 is YFSETQ. Losses at the gene ends were 4 bases for V and 4 bases for J; bases not matched to a gene: 5. Here the CDR3 reads CASSPPDRADTQYF. The CDR3 nucleotides read TGCGCCAGCAGCCCCCCGGACAGGGCAGATACGCAGTATTTT.

The rearrangement joins TRBV7-8 to TRBJ1-2, with D possibly matching TRBD1 (5 bases). Trimming pared 5 bases from V and 8 bases from J, leaving 21 bases between. The CDR3 is 15 amino acids. CDR1 SGHVS and CDR2 FQNEAQ come from the germline V gene. The CDR3 DNA reads as TGTGCCAGCAGCCCGAAAGTAGACAGTCTAGGCGGCTACACCTTC. This encodes CASSPKVDSLGGYTF.

This chain joins TRBV20-1 and TRBJ2-5, with D maybe TRBD1 (5 bases). Trimming took 6 bases from V and 7 from J, leaving 9 bases between them. In germline, CDR1 is DFQATT, CDR2 SNEGSKA (reference sequence). The CDR3 sequence is 10 residues long. The CDR3 region has the DNA TGCAGTGCGGACAAAGGGACCCAGTACTTC. Protein product: CSADKGTQYF.

This clone was found a few times. V is TRBV5-1 and J is TRBJ2-7; 7 bases line up with TRBD1. The CDR3 length is 14 residues. After removal of 2 bases from V and 3 bases from J, the junction contained 5 bases not matched to a gene. Germline V gives CDR1 SGHRS, CDR2 YFSETQ. Here the CDR3 reads CASSLGDSNYEQYF. DNA of the CDR3: TGCGCCAGCAGCTTAGGGGACAGTAACTACGAGCAGTACTTC.

The chain joins TRBV27 to TRBJ2-7; the D is unclear. Germline assignment: CDR1 MNHEY and CDR2 SMNVEV (reference sequence). The V and J ends lost 3 bases and 2 bases respectively, with 8 bases between them. The CDR3 length is 13 residues. In DNA, the CDR3 is TGTGCCAGCAGTTTGATCGGAGCCTACGAGCAGTACTTC. Residues: CASSLIGAYEQYF.

The chain links TRBV29-1 to TRBJ1-1, with unresolved D. V lost 6 bases and J lost 4, with 15 bases in between. Germline CDR1 and CDR2: SQVTM and ANQGSEA. This CDR3 is 13 amino acids long. The CDR3 here is CSVRQRLATEAFF. The CDR3 DNA reads as TGCAGCGTCAGGCAGAGGCTTGCCACTGAAGCTTTCTTT.

In DNA form, the CDR3 reads TGTGCCAGCAGCCCAACCACGATCCGGACAATGAACACTGAAGCTTTCTTT. It translates to CASSPTTIRTMNTEAFF. The J gene is TRBJ1-1, the V gene TRBV7-9, with a weak D call TRBD1 (5 bases). Germline CDR1 and CDR2: SEHNR and FQNEAQ (reference sequence). CDR3 length: 17 amino acids. V was cut by 5 bases and J by 0 bases, with 19 bases left in between.

This chain joins TRBV10-3 and TRBJ1-1; D is uncertain. This CDR3 is built from 14 residues. The V gene lost 6 bases and the J gene lost 8 bases, with 19 bases spanning the gap. Germline V gene sequence: CDR1 ENHRY, CDR2 SYGVKD. The CDR3 loop reads CAISKGPPEAEAFF. CDR3 sequence (DNA): TGTGCCATCAGCAAAGGACCTCCAGAAGCCGAAGCTTTCTTT.

V and J are TRBV7-2 and TRBJ2-3; no clear D gene. This CDR3 is built from 12 residues. The germline V gene has CDR1 SGHTA and CDR2 FQGNSA. V lost 1 base to trimming and J lost 5 bases, with 4 bases between them. DNA of the CDR3: TGTGCCAGCAGCTTAGATATAGATACGCAGTATTTT. It codes for CASSLDIDTQYF.

Note on this clone: This may stem from a read error, because a much larger clone lies one nucleotide away. This chain connects TRBV5-5 to TRBJ2-3; D call uncertain. V lost 1 base and J 3 bases, leaving 0 bases between the germline ends. Germline values: CDR1 SGHKS, CDR2 YYEKEE (reference sequence). This CDR3 is 11 amino acids long. CDR3 in amino acids: CASSLTDTQYF. In DNA, the CDR3 is TGTGCCAGCAGCTTGACAGATACGCAGTATTTT.

A note on this clone: This sample also contains other DNA sequences that code for the same CDR3. V gene TRBV9 combines with J gene TRBJ1-4; possibly TRBD1 for D (6 bases). The germline V and J ends were trimmed by 0 bases and 8 bases, with 11 bases remaining between them. From germline, CDR1 is SGDLS and CDR2 YYNGEE. The CDR3 is 14 residues long. CDR3 nucleotide sequence: TGTGCCAGCAGCGTAGCGGGGGCTGGGGAAAAACTGTTTTTT. Translated: CASSVAGAGEKLFF.

This clone was recorded a few times. The rearrangement uses TRBV27 and TRBJ2-1; D gene unclear. There are 14 residues in the CDR3. Germline CDR1 and CDR2: MNHEY and SMNVEV (reference sequence). V was cut by 3 bases and J by 4 bases, with 10 bases left in between. In DNA form, the CDR3 reads TGTGCCAGCAGTTTTCGGGTGCCGTACAATGAGCAGTTCTTC. Translated, it gives CASSFRVPYNEQFF.

This chain links TRBV19 with TRBJ2-3; 11 nucleotides match TRBD2. Germline lookup yields CDR1 LNHDA and CDR2 SQIVND (reference sequence). This CDR3 has 18 residues. The V and J ends lost 0 bases and 2 bases, in that order; junction bases with no gene match: 7. The CDR3 spells CASSIDLRLAGNTDTQYF. Written as DNA, the CDR3 is TGTGCCAGTAGTATAGATCTACGACTAGCGGGAAACACAGATACGCAGTATTTT.

This clone turned up a few times. V usage is TRBV5-6 and J usage is TRBJ2-4; D gene ambiguous. The CDR3 covers 14 residues. Germline CDR1 and CDR2: SGHDT and YYEEEE. Trimming took off 0 bases at V and 10 bases at J, with 14 bases between the two ends. Here the CDR3 reads CASSLGAYLGIQYF. CDR3 nucleotide sequence: TGTGCCAGCAGCTTGGGAGCCTACCTAGGGATTCAGTACTTC.

In its sample, this clone was seen a few times. The rearrangement joins TRBV28 to TRBJ2-5, with 9 positions matching TRBD1. The germline CDR1 and CDR2 sequences are MDHEN and SYDVKM. After removal of 2 bases from V and 5 bases from J, the junction contained 6 bases not matched to a gene. CDR3 size: 15 residues. The CDR3 sequence is CASSLGGQGKETQYF. CDR3 coding DNA: TGTGCCAGCAGTTTAGGGGGACAGGGCAAGGAGACCCAGTACTTC.